A selection of T cell receptor beta chains follows, all from one sample in a study of blood T cell repertoires in COVID-19. Method: immunoSEQ multiplex PCR; TCRdb's copy keeps in-frame clones and lacks some. The top ten hold more than 0.8% of the sample, which has 300,000 or so clones, about 90% seen once. The sample comprised PBMCs or T cells enriched from blood (not recorded which). All receptors come from a woman aged 25-40 years who had recovered from COVID-19. CDR3s include the opening cysteine and the closing phenylalanine or tryptophan. A D gene is named only where the DNA matches it firmly. Size values are once, few and many counts, or a class for expanded clones, and some rows have none.

d_call: NA
cdr3_length: 15
clone_size: NA
j_call: TRBJ1-6
v_call: TRBV19
cdr3_aa: CASSRRGQAASPLHF
cdr3_nt: TGTGCCAGTTCCCGAAGAGGTCAAGCGGCTTCACCCCTCCACTTT

d_call: TRBD1
cdr3_length: 15
clone_size: NA
j_call: TRBJ2-2
v_call: TRBV2
cdr3_aa: CASSYTGVNTGELFF
cdr3_nt: TGTGCCAGTTCCTACACAGGGGTGAACACCGGGGAGCTGTTTTTT

d_call: NA
cdr3_length: 14
clone_size: NA
j_call: TRBJ2-5
v_call: TRBV28
cdr3_aa: CASRTTGLAETQYF
cdr3_nt: TGTGCCAGCAGGACGACCGGATTAGCGGAGACCCAGTACTTC

d_call: NA
cdr3_length: 13
clone_size: NA
j_call: TRBJ1-3
v_call: TRBV7-2
cdr3_aa: CASSFQSGNTIYF
cdr3_nt: TGTGCCAGCAGCTTCCAGTCTGGAAACACCATATATTTT

d_call: TRBD1
cdr3_length: 16
clone_size: NA
j_call: TRBJ1-5
v_call: TRBV5-6
cdr3_aa: CASSLGTGWSNQPQHF
cdr3_nt: TGTGCCAGCAGCCTTGGGACAGGGTGGTCCAATCAGCCCCAGCATTTT

d_call: NA
cdr3_length: 14
clone_size: NA
j_call: TRBJ2-7
v_call: TRBV5-1
cdr3_aa: CASSGGGLSYEQYF
cdr3_nt: TGCGCCAGCAGCGGAGGGGGCCTCTCCTACGAGCAGTACTTC

d_call: NA
cdr3_length: 18
clone_size: NA
j_call: TRBJ1-6
v_call: TRBV12-5
cdr3_aa: CASGFGPLTYREFSPLHF
cdr3_nt: TGTGCTAGTGGTTTTGGCCCCTTAACCTACAGGGAATTTTCACCCCTCCACTTT

d_call: TRBD2
cdr3_length: 16
clone_size: NA
j_call: TRBJ2-3
v_call: TRBV28
cdr3_aa: CASSLQAGVSTDTQYF
cdr3_nt: TGTGCCAGCAGTCTCCAAGCGGGGGTCAGCACAGATACGCAGTATTTT

d_call: TRBD1
cdr3_length: 14
clone_size: NA
j_call: TRBJ1-4
v_call: TRBV4-1
cdr3_aa: CASSPDRGDEKLFF
cdr3_nt: TGCGCCAGCAGCCCGGACAGGGGCGATGAAAAACTGTTTTTT

d_call: NA
cdr3_length: 15
clone_size: NA
j_call: TRBJ1-2
v_call: TRBV28
cdr3_aa: CASSLSQGSNYGYTF
cdr3_nt: TGTGCCAGCAGTTTGTCCCAGGGGAGCAACTATGGCTACACCTTC

d_call: NA
cdr3_length: 14
clone_size: NA
j_call: TRBJ1-2
v_call: TRBV6-5
cdr3_aa: CASSYGHANYGYTF
cdr3_nt: TGTGCCAGCAGTTACGGGCACGCTAACTATGGCTACACCTTC

d_call: NA
cdr3_length: 20
clone_size: NA
j_call: TRBJ1-6
v_call: TRBV5-1
cdr3_aa: CASSSPPGAGTGSYNSPLHF
cdr3_nt: TGCGCCAGCAGCTCACCCCCTGGGGCGGGGACCGGCTCCTATAATTCACCCCTCCACTTT

d_call: TRBD1
cdr3_length: 14
clone_size: NA
j_call: TRBJ2-3
v_call: TRBV28
cdr3_aa: CASSPPDRTDTQYF
cdr3_nt: TGTGCCAGCAGTCCCCCGGACAGGACAGATACGCAGTATTTT

d_call: TRBD1
cdr3_length: 16
clone_size: NA
j_call: TRBJ2-5
v_call: TRBV5-4
cdr3_aa: CASSPGQGTSRETQYF
cdr3_nt: TGTGCCAGCAGCCCAGGACAGGGGACGAGCAGGGAGACCCAGTACTTC

d_call: TRBD1
cdr3_length: 16
clone_size: once
j_call: TRBJ2-7
v_call: TRBV27
cdr3_aa: CASSSLPTGGAYEQYF
cdr3_nt: TGTGCCAGCAGCTCACTACCGACAGGGGGCGCCTACGAGCAGTACTTC

d_call: NA
cdr3_length: 16
clone_size: NA
j_call: TRBJ1-1
v_call: TRBV9
cdr3_aa: CASSVGTRVGGTEAFF
cdr3_nt: TGTGCCAGCAGCGTAGGCACCAGGGTCGGGGGCACTGAAGCTTTCTTT

d_call: NA
cdr3_length: 12
clone_size: NA
j_call: TRBJ1-1
v_call: TRBV7-9
cdr3_aa: CASSLGQPEAFF
cdr3_nt: TGTGCCAGCAGCCTAGGACAGCCTGAAGCTTTCTTT

d_call: TRBD2
cdr3_length: 15
clone_size: NA
j_call: TRBJ2-2
v_call: TRBV19
cdr3_aa: CASSPTSGANGELFF
cdr3_nt: TGTGCCAGTTCACCAACTAGCGGGGCAAATGGGGAGCTGTTTTTT

d_call: NA
cdr3_length: 13
clone_size: NA
j_call: TRBJ2-7
v_call: TRBV2
cdr3_aa: CASSRGAPYEQYF
cdr3_nt: TGTGCCAGCAGCAGGGGAGCCCCCTACGAGCAGTACTTC

d_call: TRBD1
cdr3_length: 15
clone_size: NA
j_call: TRBJ1-4
v_call: TRBV7-9
cdr3_aa: CASSSDRVFNEKLFF
cdr3_nt: TGTGCCAGCAGCTCCGACAGGGTCTTTAATGAAAAACTGTTTTTT

d_call: TRBD1
cdr3_length: 14
clone_size: NA
j_call: TRBJ1-2
v_call: TRBV5-1
cdr3_aa: CASSLDDRGNGYTF
cdr3_nt: TGCGCCAGCAGCTTGGACGACAGGGGAAATGGCTACACCTTC

d_call: TRBD1
cdr3_length: 13
clone_size: NA
j_call: TRBJ1-5
v_call: TRBV6-5
cdr3_aa: CASSPRGNQPQHF
cdr3_nt: TGTGCCAGCAGTCCCAGGGGGAATCAGCCCCAGCATTTT

d_call: TRBD1
cdr3_length: 20
clone_size: NA
j_call: TRBJ2-1
v_call: TRBV23-1
cdr3_aa: CASSQNRDRANRSSYNEQFF
cdr3_nt: TGCGCCAGCAGTCAGAACCGGGACAGGGCTAATCGTAGCTCCTACAATGAGCAGTTCTTC

d_call: NA
cdr3_length: 11
clone_size: NA
j_call: TRBJ2-1
v_call: TRBV28
cdr3_aa: CASSERFEQFF
cdr3_nt: TGTGCCAGCAGCGAACGGTTTGAGCAGTTCTTC

d_call: TRBD1
cdr3_length: 13
clone_size: NA
j_call: TRBJ1-2
v_call: TRBV7-9
cdr3_aa: CASSQGQDYGYTF
cdr3_nt: TGTGCCAGCAGCCAGGGACAGGACTATGGCTACACCTTC

d_call: NA
cdr3_length: 15
clone_size: NA
j_call: TRBJ1-2
v_call: TRBV9
cdr3_aa: CASSDPGTKSDGYTF
cdr3_nt: TGTGCCAGCAGCGACCCCGGGACAAAAAGCGATGGCTACACCTTC

d_call: NA
cdr3_length: 16
clone_size: NA
j_call: TRBJ1-6
v_call: TRBV19
cdr3_aa: CASSSGRKGRNSPLHF
cdr3_nt: TGTGCCAGTAGTTCGGGCAGGAAGGGGCGAAATTCACCCCTCCACTTT

d_call: NA
cdr3_length: 15
clone_size: NA
j_call: TRBJ1-1
v_call: TRBV5-1
cdr3_aa: CASSLAGRENTEAFF
cdr3_nt: TGCGCCAGCAGCTTGGCCGGACGGGAGAACACTGAAGCTTTCTTT

d_call: NA
cdr3_length: 14
clone_size: NA
j_call: TRBJ1-2
v_call: TRBV7-9
cdr3_aa: CASRPPDGVSGYTF
cdr3_nt: TGTGCCAGCAGGCCTCCCGACGGAGTCTCGGGCTACACCTTC

d_call: TRBD1
cdr3_length: 14
clone_size: NA
j_call: TRBJ2-7
v_call: TRBV6-1
cdr3_aa: CASRPGQGSLEQYF
cdr3_nt: TGTGCCAGCAGGCCGGGACAGGGATCGCTCGAGCAGTACTTC

d_call: TRBD2
cdr3_length: 15
clone_size: NA
j_call: TRBJ2-7
v_call: TRBV27
cdr3_aa: CASSLTASGGYEQYF
cdr3_nt: TGTGCCAGCAGTTTAACGGCTAGCGGGGGTTACGAGCAGTACTTC

d_call: NA
cdr3_length: 14
clone_size: NA
j_call: TRBJ1-1
v_call: TRBV9
cdr3_aa: CASSVGPGDTEAFF
cdr3_nt: TGTGCCAGCAGCGTAGGACCGGGGGACACTGAAGCTTTCTTT

d_call: NA
cdr3_length: 15
clone_size: NA
j_call: TRBJ2-3
v_call: TRBV5-4
cdr3_aa: CASSLAGSGTDTQYF
cdr3_nt: TGTGCCAGCAGCTTGGCCGGGTCGGGCACAGATACGCAGTATTTT

d_call: TRBD1
cdr3_length: 14
clone_size: NA
j_call: TRBJ2-7
v_call: TRBV3-1/TRBV3-2
cdr3_aa: CASSYGTGSYEQYF
cdr3_nt: TGTGCCAGCAGCTACGGGACAGGGAGCTACGAGCAGTACTTC

d_call: NA
cdr3_length: 18
clone_size: NA
j_call: TRBJ1-1
v_call: TRBV30
cdr3_aa: CAWKQTARQTLMNTEAFF
cdr3_nt: TGTGCCTGGAAACAAACGGCTAGACAGACATTAATGAACACTGAAGCTTTCTTT

d_call: NA
cdr3_length: 15
clone_size: NA
j_call: TRBJ2-6
v_call: TRBV6-4
cdr3_aa: CASSPSGVGANVLTF
cdr3_nt: TGTGCCAGCAGTCCATCAGGGGTCGGGGCCAACGTCCTGACTTTC

d_call: TRBD2
cdr3_length: 17
clone_size: NA
j_call: TRBJ2-1
v_call: TRBV5-1
cdr3_aa: CASSRAVGTSGDNEQFF
cdr3_nt: TGCGCCAGCAGCAGAGCTGTTGGGACTAGCGGGGATAATGAGCAGTTCTTC

d_call: TRBD1
cdr3_length: 14
clone_size: NA
j_call: TRBJ2-7
v_call: TRBV6-5
cdr3_aa: CASRGTGNTYEQYF
cdr3_nt: TGTGCCAGCAGGGGGACAGGGAATACCTACGAGCAGTACTTC

d_call: NA
cdr3_length: 15
clone_size: NA
j_call: TRBJ2-5
v_call: TRBV19
cdr3_aa: CASSIVSSPVLAQYF
cdr3_nt: TGTGCCAGTAGTATAGTATCGAGCCCCGTTTTAGCCCAGTACTTC

d_call: TRBD1
cdr3_length: 16
clone_size: NA
j_call: TRBJ2-7
v_call: TRBV14
cdr3_aa: CASSQEDRGRNYEQYF
cdr3_nt: TGTGCCAGCAGCCAGGAAGACAGGGGGCGAAACTACGAGCAGTACTTC

d_call: NA
cdr3_length: 17
clone_size: NA
j_call: TRBJ2-1
v_call: TRBV3-1/TRBV3-2
cdr3_aa: CASSQGGPGSSYNEQFF
cdr3_nt: TGTGCCAGCAGCCAAGGCGGCCCTGGAAGCTCCTACAATGAGCAGTTCTTC

d_call: NA
cdr3_length: 16
clone_size: NA
j_call: TRBJ1-2
v_call: TRBV21-1
cdr3_aa: CASSKDGGGTDYGYTF
cdr3_nt: TGTGCCAGCAGCAAAGACGGCGGCGGGACGGACTATGGCTACACCTTC

d_call: NA
cdr3_length: 15
clone_size: NA
j_call: TRBJ2-2
v_call: TRBV24-1
cdr3_aa: CATSDTRVNTGELFF
cdr3_nt: TGTGCCACCAGTGATACCAGGGTGAACACCGGGGAGCTGTTTTTT

d_call: NA
cdr3_length: 13
clone_size: NA
j_call: TRBJ1-1
v_call: TRBV12-3/TRBV12-4
cdr3_aa: CASRQGSRTEAFF
cdr3_nt: TGTGCCAGCAGACAGGGTTCACGCACTGAAGCTTTCTTT

d_call: TRBD1
cdr3_length: 16
clone_size: NA
j_call: TRBJ2-7
v_call: TRBV28
cdr3_aa: CASSILTGGRSYEQYF
cdr3_nt: TGTGCCAGCAGTATCTTGACAGGGGGTAGGTCCTACGAGCAGTACTTC

d_call: NA
cdr3_length: 13
clone_size: NA
j_call: TRBJ2-5
v_call: TRBV18
cdr3_aa: CASSPSREETQYF
cdr3_nt: TGTGCCAGCTCACCAAGCAGGGAAGAGACCCAGTACTTC

d_call: NA
cdr3_length: 18
clone_size: NA
j_call: TRBJ2-6
v_call: TRBV19
cdr3_aa: CASSNYGGRSSGANVLTF
cdr3_nt: TGTGCCAGTAGTAATTATGGCGGTCGGAGCTCTGGGGCCAACGTCCTGACTTTC

d_call: NA
cdr3_length: 18
clone_size: NA
j_call: TRBJ2-2
v_call: TRBV3-1/TRBV3-2
cdr3_aa: CASSQNDRFRRSTGELFF
cdr3_nt: TGTGCCAGCAGCCAAAATGACAGATTTCGAAGGTCCACCGGGGAGCTGTTTTTT

d_call: NA
cdr3_length: 15
clone_size: once
j_call: TRBJ2-5
v_call: TRBV4-3
cdr3_aa: CASSQSQRTGETQYF
cdr3_nt: TGCGCCAGCAGCCAATCCCAGCGGACCGGGGAGACCCAGTACTTC

d_call: TRBD1
cdr3_length: 14
clone_size: NA
j_call: TRBJ1-4
v_call: TRBV19
cdr3_aa: CASNRDRVDEKLFF
cdr3_nt: TGTGCCAGTAACCGCGACAGGGTTGATGAAAAACTGTTTTTT